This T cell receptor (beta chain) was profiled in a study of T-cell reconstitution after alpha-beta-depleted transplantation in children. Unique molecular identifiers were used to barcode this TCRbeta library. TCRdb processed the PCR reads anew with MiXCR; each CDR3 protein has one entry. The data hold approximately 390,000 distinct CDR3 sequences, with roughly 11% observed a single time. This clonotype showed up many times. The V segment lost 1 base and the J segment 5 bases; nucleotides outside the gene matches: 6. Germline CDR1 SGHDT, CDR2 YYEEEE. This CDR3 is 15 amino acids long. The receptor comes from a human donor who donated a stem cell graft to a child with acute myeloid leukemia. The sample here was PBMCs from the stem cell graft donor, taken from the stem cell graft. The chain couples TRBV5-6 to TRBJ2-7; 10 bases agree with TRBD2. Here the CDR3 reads CASSLMLAGVHEQYF. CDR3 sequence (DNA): TGTGCCAGCAGCTTGATGCTAGCGGGAGTCCACGAGCAGTACTTC.